This T cell receptor beta chain came from a study of response to subunit inactivated influenza vaccine. MiXCR, run by TCRdb on the RT-PCR reads, gives a single entry per CDR3 protein. This sample yields about 700,000 distinct CDR3 sequences, of which 14% are seen a single time; 7.5% to 9% belongs to the top ten. V lost 5 bases to trimming and J lost 4 bases; unmatched junction nucleotides: 8. Germline V gene data show CDR1 as SGHAT and CDR2 as FQNNGV. CDR3 length: 16 amino acids. In this sample, this clonotype turned up many times. Its antigen is not identified. Study results and limitations: The authors suggested that few new T cells are recruited per seasonal influenza vaccination.

Sequencing was performed on PBMCs from blood, taken approximately 15 days before vaccination. The origin of this receptor is a man aged 45 to 65 who received an inactivated influenza vaccine. The chain couples TRBV11-2 to TRBJ2-2, with 9 bases identical to TRBD2. The CDR3 sequence: CASSPSSGAITGELFF. The CDR3 nucleotides read TGTGCCAGCAGCCCTTCTAGCGGGGCGATCACCGGGGAGCTGTTTTTT.